This T cell receptor beta chain was obtained from a study of blood T cell repertoires in COVID-19. Study information: The samples span acute and convalescent COVID-19 from the United States, Italy and Spain. PBMCs, B-cell-depleted T cells, or T cells were the source of the cDNA or gDNA that made up the material.

Authors' processing steps: Amplification from reference gene primers served as the basis for estimated nucleated cell counts. Sequencing was performed with immunoSEQ multiplex PCR; in TCRdb, only in-frame clones are kept and a portion is missing. Clone size and the V and J calls come from that table; the DNA yielded D and trimming. The data contain around 84,000 clones, around 81% of them singletons. Germline CDR1 is MNHEY and CDR2 is SVGAGI. The CDR3 has 14 residues. J was trimmed by 2 bases and V by 8 bases; bases with no gene match: 5. What was sequenced was peripheral blood. The TCR sequence derives from a man aged 80 or over with active or convalescent COVID-19. This sequence joins TRBV6-5 and TRBJ1-3, with 8 nucleotides matching TRBD1. The CDR3 protein is CASRSGQAGNTIYF. Here the CDR3 DNA reads TGTGCCAGCCGATCGGGACAGGCTGGAAACACCATATATTTT.